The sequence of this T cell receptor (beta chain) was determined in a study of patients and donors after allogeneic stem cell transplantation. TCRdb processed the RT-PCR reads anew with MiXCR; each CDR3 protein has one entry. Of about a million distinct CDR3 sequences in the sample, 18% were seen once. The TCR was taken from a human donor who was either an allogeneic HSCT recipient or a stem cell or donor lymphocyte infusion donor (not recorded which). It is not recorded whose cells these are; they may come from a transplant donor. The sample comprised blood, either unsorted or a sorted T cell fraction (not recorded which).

In DNA, the CDR3 is TGCGCCAGCAGCCCTATCTCAGCGGGAAAAGAGACCCAGTACTTC. Protein sequence: CASSPISAGKETQYF. J is TRBJ2-5 and V is TRBV5-1, with 7 positions matching TRBD2. The germline V gene has CDR1 SGHRS and CDR2 YFSETQ. This CDR3 has 15 residues. Trimming at V came to 4 bases and at J to 3 bases, leaving 9 bases not matched to a gene. Full variable domain (outside the CDR3, taken from reference TRBV5-1 and TRBJ2-5): KAGVTQTPRYLIKTRGQQVTLSCSPISGHRSVSWYQQTPGQGLQFLFEYFSETQRNKGNFPGRFSGRQFSNSRSEMNVSTLELGDSALYLCASSPISAGKETQYFGPGTRLLVL.